The source of this TCR beta chain is a study of Ad26.COV2.S vaccination and SARS-CoV-2 variants (dated by TCRdb to 2020 to 2023). Regarding the study in general: Donors in the vaccine arm were drawn from COV1001, a multicentre, randomized, double-blind, placebo-controlled phase I-IIa trial testing Ad26.COV2.S in healthy adults. Ad26.COV2.S was given intramuscularly at 5x10^10 or 1x10^11 viral particles, as a single shot or as two shots 56 days apart. TCRbeta repertoire sequencing served as the tool for gauging how specific and how broad the SARS-CoV-2-reactive T cell receptors were following Ad26.COV2.S vaccination. A total of about 30 samples were included in the TCR-sequenced set, comprising around 19 Ad26.COV2.S vaccine recipients, 5 placebo recipients and 8 SARS-CoV-2 convalescent individuals. Participants in the trial were split at random into five groups of five each, receiving low-dose or high-dose Ad26.COV2.S once or twice, or else placebo on both occasions. Blinding of investigators to trial group allocation was maintained during experiments and outcome assessment. Here is what the overall study found, with its caveats: Non-spike TCR breadth was comparable between vaccine and placebo recipients, consistent with the vaccine containing only spike. After vaccination, substantial breadth of spike-specific CD8+ and CD4+ T cell responses was reported. The study was not powered for comparison of responses between vaccine doses or regimens. Spike-specific TCR breadth was higher in Ad26.COV2.S recipients than in placebo recipients (P = 0.0014). The authors noted that total T cell responses may have been underestimated by the TCR breadth and depth analyses.

Points on this clone: Its antigen is currently not known. The record has no base qualities; no much larger clone is one base away. At the DNA level, this CDR3 is encoded by other sequences in the same sample as well.

TCRbeta CDR3 regions were sequenced with the immunoSEQ Assay. After extraction, genomic DNA underwent amplification by bias-controlled multiplex PCR, followed by high-throughput sequencing. The original methods were these. To quantify the absolute abundance of every unique TCRbeta CDR3 region, sequences were collapsed and filtered. T cell fraction was estimated by normalization of TCRbeta template counts to usable DNA, with usable DNA being measured through amplification of reference genes present in all nucleated cells. Repertoire TCRs were annotated as SARS-CoV-2-specific by exact matching of V gene, CDR3 amino acid sequence and J gene to a known reactive TCR set. MIRA supplied the reference SARS-CoV-2 TCR set, which was filtered for enrichment in COVID-19-positive ImmuneCODE repertoires so that public or cross-reactive TCRs were removed. Based on the MIRA antigens, annotated TCRs were further analysed at the level of specific ORF or position within ORF. Depth was the summed frequency of annotated unique rearrangements, while breadth was defined as annotated unique rearrangements over total unique productive rearrangements. Two-sided Wilcoxon rank-sum tests were applied when comparing TCR breadth between groups. Entries here come from immuneACCESS through TCRdb and include only in-frame sequences with V and J called. Some clones fail to appear in such tables; in the studies checked, an unresolved V gene covers under half of the shortfall, and the cause of the remainder is unknown. The V and J calls and clone size were taken over from that table, and D and trimming were inferred from the DNA. A total of about 400,000 clones appear in this sample, roughly nine tenths of them only once. Around 3.4% of the sample lies in the top ten.

The treatment or condition label, read with the paper, signifies: 15 to 20 received Ad26.COV2.S at low or high dose, single or two shots; five or six received placebo; per-sample allocation not given. Repertoires of vaccine and placebo recipients were sequenced from samples taken on day 63 after the first injection. Cohort 1b enrolled about two dozen adults aged 18-55 years at a single site in Boston, USA, between 29 July and 7 August 2020. Ad26.COV2.S consisted of a replication-incompetent adenovirus type 26 vector by which a prefusion-stabilized SARS-CoV-2 spike protein from the original Wuhan strain was expressed. The CDR3 runs 13 amino acids, cysteine and phenylalanine included. Only the CDR3 DNA is retained, 39 bases long and in frame from the first base. The germline V gene (reference sequence) sets CDR1 to LNHDA and CDR2 to SQIVND. V sheds 3 bases and J sheds 4 bases, leaving 8 bases between their ends.

This specimen consisted of peripheral blood, obtained in a trial of Ad26.COV2.S vaccine versus placebo. Recombination linked TRBV19 to TRBJ2-3, with the D gene not clear enough to name. This receptor was obtained from a person between 18 and 65 years old who received the Ad26.COV2.S COVID-19 vaccine or a placebo. The encoded CDR3 is CASSILGADTQYF. The DNA is as follows: TGTGCCAGTAGTATTTTGGGTGCAGATACGCAGTATTTT.